These 21 T cell receptor beta chains share one sample of origin, sequenced in a study of blood T cell repertoires in COVID-19. The data were produced by immunoSEQ multiplex PCR, yet TCRdb's version contains in-frame clones alone and is incomplete. The sample includes around 430,000 clones, around 88% of them seen just once. Sequenced material: peripheral blood. The origin of the receptors is a woman aged 50 to 60 with COVID-19, enrolled during active disease.

This clone was picked up a small number of times. The V gene is TRBV4-1, the J gene TRBJ1-3, with D unclear. CDR1 is MGHRA, CDR2 YSYEKL, per germline. CDR3 length: 15 residues. With 0 bases removed from V and 12 bases from J, the gap between germline ends came to 18 bases. Written as DNA, the CDR3 is TGCGCCAGCAGCCAAGAGTTCACCCCTTTCCGGGACATATATTTT. Protein product: CASSQEFTPFRDIYF.

The chain uses TRBV30 and TRBJ2-6, with a possible D match to TRBD1 (6 bases). Germline V gene sequence: CDR1 GTSNPN, CDR2 SVGIG (reference sequence). V lost 0 bases to trimming and J lost 12 bases, with 12 bases between them. This CDR3 is built from 13 residues. CDR3 coding DNA: TGTGCCTGGAGTGTAGGACAGCTCACCGTCCTGACTTTC. Its protein is CAWSVGQLTVLTF.

V gene TRBV11-2 combines with J gene TRBJ1-4; possible D gene TRBD1, 6 bases. The V and J ends lost 5 bases and 7 bases respectively, with 14 bases between them. The CDR3 length is 14 residues. CDR1 SGHAT and CDR2 FQNNGV come from the germline V gene. For the CDR3, the DNA is TGTGCCAGCAGCCTAGGGGTACAGGGTGAAAAACTGTTTTTT. Encoded protein: CASSLGVQGEKLFF. The entire variable domain, with the rest obtained from reference TRBV11-2 and TRBJ1-4, is as follows: EAGVAQSPRYKIIEKRQSVAFWCNPISGHATLYWYQQILGQGPKLLIQFQNNGVVDDSQLPKDRFSAERLKGVDSTLKIQPAKLEDSAVYLCASSLGVQGEKLFFGSGTQLSVL.

The chain has TRBV2 and TRBJ2-1; weak D call: TRBD1 (6 bases). V lost 6 bases to trimming and J lost 11 bases, with 17 bases between them. CDR3 length equals 13 residues. Germline V CDR1 and CDR2: SNHLY, FYNNEI. Written as DNA, the CDR3 is TGTGCCAGCAGGACAGGAGGAAACAGCCAGCAGTTCTTC. Translation: CASRTGGNSQQFF. Variable domain in full (rest from reference TRBV2 and TRBJ2-1): EPEVTQTPSHQVTQMGQEVILRCVPISNHLYFYWYRQILGQKVEFLVSFYNNEISEKSEIFDDQFSVERPDGSNFTLKIRSTKLEDSAMYFCASRTGGNSQQFFGPGTRLTVL.

This sequence joins TRBV5-8 and TRBJ2-7; D not resolved. This CDR3 contains 12 residues. CDR1 SGHTS and CDR2 YDEGEE come from the germline V gene. With 4 bases removed from V and 6 bases from J, the gap between germline ends came to 11 bases. CDR3 residues: CASSPFSGEQYF. Here the CDR3 DNA reads TGTGCCAGCAGCCCGTTCTCCGGCGAGCAGTACTTC.

This clone was seen once. The DNA for the CDR3 is TGTGCCAGCAGGGGGGACAGGGGCCTTCCCTTCGGCTACACCTTC. Its translation is CASRGDRGLPFGYTF. The chain recombines TRBV6-5 with TRBJ1-2; the match to TRBD1 covers 10 bases. The V and J ends lost 6 bases and 8 bases, in that order; junction bases with no gene match: 12. CDR3 size: 15 residues. Germline CDR1 is MNHEY and CDR2 is SVGAGI.

The chain couples TRBV6-5 to TRBJ1-2; 9 bases are a match to TRBD1. CDR3 length: 15 amino acids. J lost 5 bases, V lost 4 bases, and 8 bases had no gene match. Germline CDR1 MNHEY, CDR2 SVGAGI. CDR3: CASSLYRGLSYGYTF. As DNA, the CDR3 is TGTGCCAGCAGTTTATACAGGGGGCTCTCTTATGGCTACACCTTC.

The chain combines TRBV7-9 with TRBJ1-3; a weak D match, TRBD1 (5 bases). The V end was cut by 4 bases, the J end by 7 bases, with 14 bases between. This CDR3 has 14 amino acids. CDR1 and CDR2 from the germline V gene are SEHNR and FQNEAQ (reference sequence). CDR3 residues: CASSSGTAGNTIYF. The CDR3 DNA follows: TGTGCCAGCAGCTCCGGGACTGCCGGGAACACCATATATTTT.

The table lists this clone with a count of one. V usage is TRBV5-4 and J usage is TRBJ2-7, with 8 bases aligning to TRBD1. J lost 5 bases, V lost 2 bases, and 15 bases had no gene match. CDR1 SGHNT and CDR2 YYREEE come from the germline V gene (reference sequence). The CDR3 is 17 amino acids. The CDR3 DNA reads TGTGCCAGCAGCTTCCTTTCGACAGGGGCAAGGTGGAACGAGCAGTACTTC. Its protein is CASSFLSTGARWNEQYF.

This clone was seen more than once but under ten times. The chain employs TRBV3-1 (or the pseudogene TRBV3-2) and TRBJ1-1; possible D gene TRBD1, 5 bases. The germline V gene has CDR1 LGHDT and CDR2 YNNKEL (reference sequence). This CDR3 comprises 13 residues. The V gene lost 4 bases and the J gene lost 5 bases, with 11 bases spanning the gap. The DNA for the CDR3 is TGTGCCAGCAGCCCCAGGGAGGGGACTGAAGCTTTCTTT. Translating gives CASSPREGTEAFF.

CDR3 protein: CSVGQGSYGYTF. CDR3 nucleotides: TGCAGCGTTGGACAGGGAAGCTATGGCTACACCTTC. The genes are TRBV29-1 and TRBJ1-2, with 7 bases identical to TRBD1. CDR1 is SQVTM and CDR2 is ANQGSEA in the germline V gene. The length of the CDR3 is 12 residues. V lost 4 bases, J lost 4 bases, and 3 bases stayed unmatched.

Comments on this clone: The same CDR3 also results from other DNA sequences found in this sample. DNA for the CDR3: TGCGCCAGCAGCTTTTCAGGACAGGCGAACACCGGGGAGCTGTTTTTT. Its protein product is CASSFSGQANTGELFF. This chain uses TRBV5-1 with TRBJ2-2; 7 positions agree with TRBD1. V shed 2 bases and J 0 bases; nucleotides not matched to a gene: 4. The CDR3 has 16 residues. CDR1 SGHRS and CDR2 YFSETQ come from the germline V gene.

This chain connects TRBV7-3 to TRBJ2-6; D may be TRBD1 (5 bases). From germline, CDR1 is SGHTA and CDR2 FQGTGA. The ends were cut back, 10 bases at V and 5 bases at J, with 18 bases in the middle. This CDR3 has 15 residues. The CDR3 DNA reads TGTGCCAACCAGGGCGCCCCTCGGAGGGCCAACGTCCTGACTTTC. Translating it yields CANQGAPRRANVLTF.

This sequence joins TRBV5-4 and TRBJ1-1; unclear D gene. Trimming took off 1 base at V and 4 bases at J, with 14 bases between the two ends. This CDR3 region has 15 residues. Germline V gives CDR1 SGHNT, CDR2 YYREEE (reference sequence). The CDR3 sequence: CASSLNFRGRTEAFF. CDR3 nucleotide sequence: TGTGCCAGCAGCTTGAACTTTCGCGGGCGCACTGAAGCTTTCTTT.

CDR3 bases: TGTGCCAGCAGCGACGGGGGGGGAGCGGCATCCGAGCAGTACTTC. It encodes CASSDGGGAASEQYF. This chain joins TRBV9 and TRBJ2-7; 8 nucleotides agree with TRBD2. The germline CDR1 and CDR2 sequences are SGDLS and YYNGEE. Trimming at V came to 3 bases and at J to 6 bases, leaving 11 bases not matched to a gene. The CDR3 contains 15 residues.

This chain uses TRBV18 with TRBJ1-2; the match to TRBD1 covers 11 bases. Trimming took 5 bases from V and 3 from J; bases not matched to a gene: 5. The CDR3 covers 15 residues. Per germline, CDR1 KGHSH and CDR2 LQKENI. CDR3 region: CASSYGQGADYGYTF. CDR3 nucleotide sequence: TGTGCCAGCTCATACGGACAGGGGGCAGACTATGGCTACACCTTC. Variable domain in full (rest from reference TRBV18 and TRBJ1-2): NAGVMQNPRHLVRRRGQEARLRCSPMKGHSHVYWYRQLPEEGLKFMVYLQKENIIDESGMPKERFSAEFPKEGPSILRIQQVVRGDSAAYFCASSYGQGADYGYTFGSGTRLTVV.

The CDR3 spells CATTALGAGSYGYTF. DNA of the CDR3: TGTGCCACAACCGCTCTAGGGGCAGGGTCATATGGCTACACCTTC. The chain is built from TRBV27 and TRBJ1-2, with D possibly TRBD1 on 5 matching bases. Germline V gene lookup returns CDR1 MNHEY and CDR2 SMNVEV (reference sequence). V dropped 10 bases and J dropped 5 bases, with 23 bases sitting between them. The CDR3 extends over 15 amino acids.

The gene calls are TRBV10-1 and TRBJ2-1; no reliable D call. Trimming stripped 3 bases from V and 2 bases from J, with 11 bases between. CDR3 length: 15 amino acids. In germline, CDR1 is WNHNN, CDR2 SYGVQD (reference sequence). The CDR3 nucleotides are TGCGCCAGCAGTGACCCCCGAGTCCCCTACAATGAGCAGTTCTTC. This sequence encodes CASSDPRVPYNEQFF.

V gene TRBV28 combines with J gene TRBJ1-5, with D tentatively TRBD1 (5 bases). V shed 5 bases and J shed 1 base, with 12 bases lying between them. The V gene's germline CDR1 is MDHEN and CDR2 SYDVKM. The CDR3 contains 15 residues. As DNA, the CDR3 is TGTGCCAGCAGTCCGTACAGGCGGAGCAATCAGCCCCAGCATTTT. Its translation is CASSPYRRSNQPQHF. Full variable domain (rest looked up from reference TRBV28 and TRBJ1-5): DVKVTQSSRYLVKRTGEKVFLECVQDMDHENMFWYRQDPGLGLRLIYFSYDVKMKEKGDIPEGYSVSREKKERFSLILESASTNQTSMYLCASSPYRRSNQPQHFGDGTRLSIL.

The rearrangement joins TRBV9 to TRBJ2-6, with D maybe TRBD1 (6 bases). Looked up from germline, CDR1 is SGDLS and CDR2 is YYNGEE. V was pared by 3 bases and J by 2 bases, with 9 bases between. This CDR3 is built from 15 residues. The CDR3 reads CASSAKGAGANVLTF. Written as DNA, the CDR3 is TGTGCCAGCAGCGCGAAGGGGGCTGGGGCCAACGTCCTGACTTTC. The variable domain in full, completed from reference TRBV9 and TRBJ2-6, reads DSGVTQTPKHLITATGQRVTLRCSPRSGDLSVYWYQQSLDQGLQFLIQYYNGEERAKGNILERFSAQQFPDLHSELNLSSLELGDSALYFCASSAKGAGANVLTFGAGSRLTVL.

DNA of the CDR3: TGTGCCAGCAATCCCTTCGGGACAGGGATTGGTCAGCCCCAGCATTTT. It specifies CASNPFGTGIGQPQHF. V and J are TRBV6-6 and TRBJ1-5; TRBD1 matches at 9 bases. CDR3 length equals 16 residues. V lost 7 bases and J lost 6; bases outside the gene matches: 13. Per germline, CDR1 MNHNY and CDR2 SVGAGI (reference sequence).